This is a list of T cell receptor beta chains from one sample in a study of shared clonotypes between healthy human individuals. The protocol was immunoSEQ multiplex PCR, while the TCRdb copy is restricted to in-frame clones and leaves out a portion. Counted here are about half a million clones, approximately 84% occurring once; the ten biggest clones make up roughly 12%. The sample comprised PBMCs. These receptors originate from a woman between 40 and 55 years old in good health. Some clones in this sample may be carry-over from other donors' samples. Each CDR3 is given with its conserved first and last residue. The D gene is left open where the match is weak. The listing skips clone size in some rows; elsewhere it reads once, few, many or a size class.

cdr3_length	clone_size	d_call	v_call	j_call	cdr3_aa	cdr3_nt
15	.	TRBD1	TRBV18	TRBJ1-1	CASSPAGTGASEAFF	TGTGCCAGCTCACCCGCCGGGACAGGGGCTAGTGAAGCTTTCTTT
16	few	TRBD1	TRBV28	TRBJ2-2	CASSSQGARNTGELFF	TGTGCCAGCAGTTCACAGGGGGCTAGGAACACCGGGGAGCTGTTTTTT
13	.	.	TRBV28	TRBJ2-7	CASRTTRTYEQYF	TGTGCCAGCAGGACTACTCGCACCTACGAGCAGTACTTC
13	.	.	TRBV30	TRBJ2-1	CAWSDGGWDEQFF	TGTGCCTGGAGTGACGGGGGCTGGGATGAGCAGTTCTTC
14	.	TRBD1	TRBV7-6	TRBJ2-5	CASSTQTGSETQYF	TGTGCCAGCAGCACCCAGACAGGGAGTGAGACCCAGTACTTC
12	.	.	TRBV6-1	TRBJ2-5	CASSEKATWGYF	TGTGCCAGCAGTGAAAAGGCCACCTGGGGGTACTTC
15	.	.	TRBV28	TRBJ2-7	CASTETKRVSYEQYF	TGTGCCAGCACCGAGACTAAGCGGGTCTCCTACGAGCAGTACTTC
16	.	TRBD2	TRBV6-1	TRBJ2-2	CASSEVAGRGTGELFF	TGTGCCAGCAGTGAGGTAGCGGGAAGGGGCACCGGGGAGCTGTTTTTT
14	.	TRBD1	TRBV2	TRBJ2-5	CASDRDRGQETQYF	TGTGCCAGCGACCGGGACAGGGGACAAGAGACCCAGTACTTC
13	many	.	TRBV6-4	TRBJ2-1	CASSENSYNEQFF	TGTGCCAGCAGTGAGAACTCCTACAATGAGCAGTTCTTC
14	.	.	TRBV11-3	TRBJ2-5	CASSLGSLGETQYF	TGTGCCAGCAGCTTGGGGAGCCTGGGAGAGACCCAGTACTTC
14	.	.	TRBV15	TRBJ2-1	CATSTQGGRYEQFF	TGTGCCACCAGCACCCAAGGTGGGCGGTATGAGCAGTTCTTC
14	.	.	TRBV11-2	TRBJ1-1	CASSLGPTNTEAFF	TGTGCCAGCAGCTTAGGGCCGACGAACACTGAAGCTTTCTTT
14	.	.	TRBV7-2	TRBJ2-7	CASSLVRASDEQYF	TGTGCCAGCAGCTTAGTTCGGGCTAGCGACGAGCAGTACTTC
17	.	TRBD1	TRBV7-9	TRBJ1-1	CASSPGGTAAMNTEAFF	TGTGCCAGCAGCCCAGGAGGGACAGCCGCAATGAACACTGAAGCTTTCTTT
14	.	TRBD1	TRBV18	TRBJ2-7	CASSKTGSPYEQYF	TGTGCCAGCTCAAAGACAGGGAGTCCCTACGAGCAGTACTTC
14	.	.	TRBV7-9	TRBJ2-3	CASRSRVHTDTQYF	TGTGCCAGCAGGTCCCGGGTGCACACAGATACGCAGTATTTT
15	few	TRBD1	TRBV6-5	TRBJ1-2	CASSYSGGRDSPYTF	TGTGCCAGCAGTTACTCCGGGGGCCGGGACAGTCCCTACACCTTC